Sequencing of this T cell receptor (beta chain) was carried out in a study of blood T cell repertoires in COVID-19. Study context: Material from acute and convalescent COVID-19 was sourced from the United States, Italy and Spain. Nucleic acid was either cDNA or gDNA, and it came from T cells, B-cell-depleted T cells, or PBMCs.

In Seattle, patients joined the study during active infection and were tracked longitudinally. In the authors' methods: By means of reference gene primer amplification, nucleated cell counts were estimated. Assay used: immunoSEQ multiplex PCR; TCRdb lists only in-frame clones, some missing. That table supplies the V and J calls and clone size; D and trimming were determined from the DNA. The sample includes 410,000 or so clones, about 91% seen only once; the top ten take about 1.6%. The CDR3 sequence is 14 residues long. The junction had 5 bases not matched to a gene; V was cut back by 4 bases and J by 6 bases. CDR1 ENHRY and CDR2 SYGVKD come from the germline V gene.

V gene TRBV10-3 combines with J gene TRBJ2-1; the match to TRBD1 covers 8 bases. The receptor was derived from a woman in her 40s with COVID-19, enrolled during active disease. The sample comprised peripheral blood. CDR3 amino acids: CAISATGGSNEQFF. Here the CDR3 DNA reads TGTGCCATCAGTGCTACAGGGGGGTCCAATGAGCAGTTCTTC.